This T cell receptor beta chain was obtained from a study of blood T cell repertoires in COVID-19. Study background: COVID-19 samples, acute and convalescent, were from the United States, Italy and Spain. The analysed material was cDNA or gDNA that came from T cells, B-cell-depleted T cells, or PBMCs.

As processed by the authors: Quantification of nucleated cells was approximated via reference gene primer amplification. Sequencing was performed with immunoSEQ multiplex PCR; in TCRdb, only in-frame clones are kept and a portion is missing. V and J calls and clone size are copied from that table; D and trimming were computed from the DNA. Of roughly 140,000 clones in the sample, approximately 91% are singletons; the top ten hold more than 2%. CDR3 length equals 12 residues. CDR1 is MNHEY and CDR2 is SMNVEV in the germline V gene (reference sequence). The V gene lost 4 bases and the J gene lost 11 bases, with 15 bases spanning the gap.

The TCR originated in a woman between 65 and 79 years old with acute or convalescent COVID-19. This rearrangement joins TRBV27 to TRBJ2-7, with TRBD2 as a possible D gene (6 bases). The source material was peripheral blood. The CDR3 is CASSSTGVGKYF. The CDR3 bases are TGTGCCAGCAGTTCGACGGGGGTAGGGAAGTACTTC.